The source of this T cell receptor (beta chain) is a study of cytotoxic CD8 clonotypes in ibrutinib-treated CLL. The wider study: When averaged across all of the samples, the counts came to roughly 240,000 productive templates and tens of thousands of productive rearrangements. Whole-study findings and limits: Collection times varied between progressing and sustained-remission patients.

Library input was around 2.1 micrograms of DNA from cryopreserved PBMCs. V trimming: 4 bases; J trimming: 2 bases; junction bases outside the gene matches: 11. Germline CDR1 MGHRA, CDR2 YSYEKL. The CDR3 consists of 19 residues. The intended depth for sequencing was 1 in 200,000 to 1 in 1 million T cells. Using immunoSEQ multiplex PCR, the repertoire was profiled, and TCRdb retains in-frame clones only, with some absent. Among 300,000 to 350,000 clones listed, roughly 79% were seen once. With regard to this clone: As yet, its antigen is unknown.

This chain connects TRBV4-1 to TRBJ2-3; TRBD2 agrees at 14 bases. The material was PBMCs, obtained before ibrutinib treatment. The TCR originated in a human donor with chronic lymphocytic leukemia. CDR3 residues: CASSRKVGTSGGNTDTQYF. CDR3 nucleotides: TGCGCCAGCAGCCGAAAAGTGGGGACTAGCGGGGGAAACACAGATACGCAGTATTTT.